Shown below are 15 T cell receptor beta chains from a single sample sequenced in a study of shared clonotypes between healthy human individuals. Assay used: immunoSEQ multiplex PCR; TCRdb lists only in-frame clones, some missing. Among about 800,000 clones, 95% to 97% were seen once, and the ten largest hold under 0.3%. CD45RO negativity and positive selection for CCR7 defined naive CD8 cells, a population that excluded terminally differentiated effector memory CD45RA+ cells. The sequenced sample was naive CD8+ T cells sorted from blood. These receptors were taken from a man between 25 and 39 years old in good health.

A remark on this clone: The sample carries other DNA sequences with the same CDR3. The CDR3 here is CASSLGTEAFF. The CDR3 nucleotides read TGCGCCAGCAGCTTGGGCACTGAAGCTTTCTTT. This rearrangement joins TRBV5-1 to TRBJ1-1; no clear D gene. Deletions cut 0 bases from V and 4 bases from J, with 1 base between. CDR3 size: 11 residues. CDR1 and CDR2 from the germline V gene are SGHRS and YFSETQ.

On this clone itself: The sample holds other DNA sequences that translate to the same CDR3. The chain combines TRBV7-9 with TRBJ2-7; no firm D call. The CDR3 covers 11 residues. The V gene lost 4 bases and the J gene lost 2 bases, with 3 bases spanning the gap. Germline CDR1 reads SEHNR; CDR2 reads FQNEAQ (reference sequence). This CDR3 reads CASSSPYEQYF. The CDR3 coding sequence is TGTGCCAGCAGCTCACCCTACGAGCAGTACTTC.

Concerning this clone: The same CDR3 can be traced to other DNA sequences in this sample. The chain has TRBV29-1 and TRBJ2-7; the match to TRBD2 covers 8 bases. After removal of 4 bases from V and 3 bases from J, the junction contained 2 bases not matched to a gene. CDR1 is SQVTM, CDR2 ANQGSEA, per germline. The CDR3 extends over 12 amino acids. The DNA of the CDR3 is TGCAGCGTTGTGGGACTAGACTACGAGCAGTACTTC. It specifies CSVVGLDYEQYF.

The rearrangement uses TRBV4-1 and TRBJ2-1, with unresolved D. CDR3 length equals 14 residues. Per the germline V gene, CDR1 is MGHRA and CDR2 is YSYEKL. V was pared by 0 bases and J by 9 bases, with 12 bases between. CDR3 residues: CASSQDTEFGEQFF. DNA for the CDR3: TGCGCCAGCAGCCAAGATACAGAGTTCGGTGAGCAGTTCTTC.

The rearrangement links TRBV19 to TRBJ2-1, with TRBD2 matching 11 bases. The CDR3 contains 17 residues. Per germline, CDR1 LNHDA and CDR2 SQIVND (reference sequence). V lost 0 bases to trimming and J lost 7 bases; unmatched junction nucleotides: 8. The CDR3: CASSIETLAGVGNEQFF. The CDR3 nucleotides are TGTGCCAGTAGTATAGAGACACTAGCGGGAGTGGGAAATGAGCAGTTCTTC.

CDR3 region: CASSSGTDTQYF. CDR3 bases: TGTGCCAGCAGTTCGGGCACAGATACGCAGTATTTT. The chain combines TRBV27 with TRBJ2-3; no clear D gene. Looked up from germline, CDR1 is MNHEY and CDR2 is SMNVEV (reference sequence). This CDR3 region has 12 residues. Trimming left V 4 bases short and J 1 base short, with 3 bases between.

The chain carries TRBV7-6 and TRBJ2-7; 11 bases align to TRBD1. The CDR3 contains 15 residues. The V gene's germline CDR1 is SGHVS and CDR2 FNYEAQ. V shed 5 bases, J shed 2 bases, and the junction held 5 bases outside the gene matches. For the CDR3, the DNA is TGTGCCAGCAGCCGCGGGACAGGGGGAGCCTACGAGCAGTACTTC. Protein product: CASSRGTGGAYEQYF.

The chain carries TRBV6-5 and TRBJ2-2; 11 nucleotides line up with TRBD2. This CDR3 region has 15 residues. CDR1 is MNHEY and CDR2 is SVGAGI in the germline V gene. The junction had 5 bases not matched to a gene; V was cut back by 4 bases and J by 7 bases. CDR3 in amino acids: CASSSIAGGVGELFF. The CDR3 nucleotides read TGTGCCAGCAGTTCTATAGCGGGAGGGGTCGGGGAGCTGTTTTTT.

This chain links TRBV7-2 with TRBJ1-4; no reliable D call. This CDR3 is built from 16 residues. Germline lookup yields CDR1 SGHTA and CDR2 FQGNSA. Trimming took off 1 base at V and 0 bases at J, with 9 bases between the two ends. CDR3 amino acids: CASSLVSGATNEKLFF. CDR3 DNA sequence: TGTGCCAGCAGCTTAGTGAGCGGTGCAACTAATGAAAAACTGTTTTTT. The full variable domain, with the rest looked up from reference TRBV7-2 and TRBJ1-4, is GAGVSQSPSNKVTEKGKDVELRCDPISGHTALYWYRQSLGQGLEFLIYFQGNSAPDKSGLPSDRFSAERTGGSVSTLTIQRTQQEDSAVYLCASSLVSGATNEKLFFGSGTQLSVL.

The chain recombines TRBV28 with TRBJ2-1; weak D call: TRBD1 (5 bases). Germline-derived CDR1 and CDR2 are MDHEN and SYDVKM. Trimming took 1 base from V and 3 from J, leaving 7 bases between them. This CDR3 has 14 amino acids. The CDR3 DNA reads TGTGCCAGCAGTTTATTGGGGCGCTACAATGAGCAGTTCTTC. Translated, it gives CASSLLGRYNEQFF. Filled out from reference TRBV28 and TRBJ2-1, the complete variable domain reads DVKVTQSSRYLVKRTGEKVFLECVQDMDHENMFWYRQDPGLGLRLIYFSYDVKMKEKGDIPEGYSVSREKKERFSLILESASTNQTSMYLCASSLLGRYNEQFFGPGTRLTVL.

The chain recombines TRBV15 with TRBJ2-3; 10 bases map to TRBD2. The CDR3 has 15 amino acids. V shed 1 base and J 4 bases; nucleotides not matched to a gene: 2. Germline values: CDR1 LNHNV, CDR2 YYDKDF (reference sequence). The CDR3 nucleotides read TGTGCCACCAGCAGAGGAGGACTAGCGGCAGATACGCAGTATTTT. It specifies CATSRGGLAADTQYF. The whole variable domain, filled in from reference TRBV15 and TRBJ2-3, reads DAMVIQNPRYQVTQFGKPVTLSCSQTLNHNVMYWYQQKSSQAPKLLFHYYDKDFNNEADTPDNFQSRRPNTSFCFLDIRSPGLGDTAMYLCATSRGGLAADTQYFGPGTRLTVL.

This chain links TRBV4-1 with TRBJ2-5; D is unclear. This CDR3 is built from 14 residues. Looked up from germline, CDR1 is MGHRA and CDR2 is YSYEKL. The ends were cut back, 0 bases at V and 0 bases at J, with 5 bases in the middle. DNA for the CDR3: TGCGCCAGCAGCCAAGAGGGGAACCAAGAGACCCAGTACTTC. Protein: CASSQEGNQETQYF.

The V and J genes are TRBV6-1 and TRBJ2-7; D is ambiguous. Trimming took 6 bases from V and 0 from J, leaving 9 bases between them. The CDR3 extends over 13 amino acids. Germline values: CDR1 MNHNS, CDR2 SASEGT. In DNA form, the CDR3 reads TGTGCCAGCAGGCCACCGAGCTCCTACGAGCAGTACTTC. Its protein product is CASRPPSSYEQYF.

This clone is a singleton in its sample. Other DNA sequences within the sample encode an identical CDR3. The chain links TRBV7-9 to TRBJ2-7; 9 bases fit TRBD1. CDR1 SEHNR and CDR2 FQNEAQ come from the germline V gene (reference sequence). Unmatched junction bases numbered 4, after V lost 3 bases and J lost 1 base. There are 15 residues in the CDR3. The CDR3 sequence is CASSLGTGISYEQYF. The CDR3 region has the DNA TGTGCCAGCAGCTTGGGGACAGGGATTTCCTACGAGCAGTACTTC.

This chain uses TRBV5-5 with TRBJ2-2; 10 bases align to TRBD1. The CDR3 covers 16 residues. With V trimmed by 4 bases and J by 0 bases, 3 bases remained unmatched. Germline V gene data show CDR1 as SGHKS and CDR2 as YYEKEE (reference sequence). The DNA for the CDR3 is TGTGCCAGCAGCCTCGGACAGGGGGCGAACACCGGGGAGCTGTTTTTT. As protein: CASSLGQGANTGELFF.